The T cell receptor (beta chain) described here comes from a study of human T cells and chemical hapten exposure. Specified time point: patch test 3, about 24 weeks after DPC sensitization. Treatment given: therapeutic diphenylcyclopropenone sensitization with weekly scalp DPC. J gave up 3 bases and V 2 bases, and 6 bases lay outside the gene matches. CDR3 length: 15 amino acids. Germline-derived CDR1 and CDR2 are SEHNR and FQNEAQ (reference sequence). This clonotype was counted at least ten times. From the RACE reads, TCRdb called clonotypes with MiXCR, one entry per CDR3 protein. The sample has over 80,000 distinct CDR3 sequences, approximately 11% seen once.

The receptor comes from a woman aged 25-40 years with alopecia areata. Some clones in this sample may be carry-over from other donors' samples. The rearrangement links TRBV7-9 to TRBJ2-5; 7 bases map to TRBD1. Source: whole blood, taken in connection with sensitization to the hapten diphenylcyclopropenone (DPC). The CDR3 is CASSLPGTAKETQYF. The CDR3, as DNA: TGTGCCAGCAGCTTACCCGGGACAGCGAAAGAGACCCAGTACTTC.